These 32 T cell receptor beta chains were all obtained from the same sample, sequenced in a study of blood T cell repertoires in COVID-19. Method: immunoSEQ multiplex PCR; TCRdb's copy keeps in-frame clones and lacks some. The table has roughly 100,000 clones, about 79% seen once. Sequences were obtained from peripheral blood. Receptor source: a man aged 80 or over with COVID-19, enrolled during active disease.

The chain employs TRBV15 and TRBJ1-1; 7 nucleotides line up with TRBD1. Trimming cost V 8 bases and J 4 bases; bases outside gene matches: 4. CDR3 length: 12 amino acids. Germline CDR1 reads LNHNV; CDR2 reads YYDKDF (reference sequence). The CDR3 sequence: CATSNRGTEAFF. The CDR3 coding sequence is TGTGCCACCTCAAACAGGGGCACTGAAGCTTTCTTT.

The V call is TRBV28, the J call TRBJ1-1; TRBD1 is a possible D gene (6 bases). V was shortened by 7 bases and J by 1 base, with 10 bases between the two germline ends. The CDR3 runs to 13 residues. In germline, CDR1 is MDHEN, CDR2 SYDVKM. The CDR3 protein is CASTLGGNTEAFF. The CDR3 coding sequence is TGTGCCAGCACCCTAGGGGGGAACACTGAAGCTTTCTTT.

V usage is TRBV7-8 and J usage is TRBJ1-1; TRBD1 might be the D (5 bases). The CDR3 extends over 16 amino acids. V lost 3 bases to trimming and J lost 1 base, with 15 bases between them. CDR1 is SGHVS and CDR2 is FQNEAQ in the germline V gene. CDR3 sequence reads: CASSFLWSRENTEAFF. As DNA, the CDR3 is TGTGCCAGCAGCTTCCTTTGGTCCAGGGAGAACACTGAAGCTTTCTTT.

The chain has TRBV7-3 and TRBJ2-1; 7 nucleotides line up with TRBD2. The trim removed 1 base at V and 4 bases at J, leaving 7 bases unmatched. Looked up from germline, CDR1 is SGHTA and CDR2 is FQGTGA. The CDR3 consists of 16 residues. The CDR3 protein is CASSLNPGTKYNEQFF. CDR3 DNA sequence: TGTGCCAGCAGCTTAAACCCCGGGACTAAGTACAATGAGCAGTTCTTC.

The chain combines TRBV2 with TRBJ1-1; D not certain. The CDR3 spans 12 residues. The V end was cut by 6 bases, the J end by 5 bases, with 10 bases between. Germline CDR1 reads SNHLY; CDR2 reads FYNNEI. CDR3 amino acids: CASRGRVTEAFF. The CDR3, as DNA: TGTGCCAGCAGGGGGAGGGTGACTGAAGCTTTCTTT.

This clone showed up many times. The genes are TRBV3-1 (or the pseudogene TRBV3-2) and TRBJ2-7; 9 bases are a match to TRBD1. Germline trimming cut 6 bases from V and 6 bases from J; bases unmatched to any gene: 18. The CDR3 contains 17 residues. Germline CDR1 reads LGHDT; CDR2 reads YNNKEL (reference sequence). Written as DNA, the CDR3 is TGTGCCAGCAGAAGGATCGTCCGGGACAGGGCTTTTGGCGAGCAGTACTTC. Amino acid sequence: CASRRIVRDRAFGEQYF.

V is TRBV28 and J is TRBJ1-2; TRBD1 might be the D (6 bases). This CDR3 comprises 17 residues. The V gene lost 5 bases and the J gene lost 6 bases, with 25 bases spanning the gap. Germline V lookup: CDR1 MDHEN, CDR2 SYDVKM. CDR3 amino acids: CASSIFTDLQGANGYTF. The CDR3 DNA follows: TGTGCCAGCAGTATCTTCACGGATTTACAGGGTGCTAATGGCTACACCTTC.

The rearrangement links TRBV10-2 to TRBJ1-1; 7 bases are shared with TRBD1. Germline CDR1 WSHSY, CDR2 SAAADI. The CDR3 runs 13 residues. V was pared by 6 bases and J by 1 base, with 2 bases of the junction left unmatched. The CDR3 DNA is TGCGCCAGCAGGCGGGACAGGAACACTGAAGCTTTCTTT. The encoded protein is CASRRDRNTEAFF.

CDR3 amino acids: CSVGDTYEQYF. CDR3 in DNA: TGCAGCGTTGGGGACACCTACGAGCAGTACTTC. The rearrangement uses TRBV29-1 and TRBJ2-7, with D perhaps matching TRBD1 (6 bases). CDR1 SQVTM and CDR2 ANQGSEA come from the germline V gene. This CDR3 spans 11 amino acids. Trimming removed 4 bases from V and 2 bases from J, with 6 bases in between.

This clone was seen just once. This chain links TRBV29-1 with TRBJ2-3; unclear D gene. CDR1 is SQVTM, CDR2 ANQGSEA, per germline. The CDR3 has 14 amino acids. V gave up 1 base and J gave up 1 base, with 9 bases separating them. In DNA form, the CDR3 reads TGCAGCGTTGAAGGTGGCAGGCGCACAGATACGCAGTATTTT. This translates into CSVEGGRRTDTQYF.

In its sample, this clone was seen many times. The V and J genes are TRBV19 and TRBJ1-1; D is ambiguous. Germline V lookup: CDR1 LNHDA, CDR2 SQIVND (reference sequence). Trimming removed 4 bases at V and 4 bases at J, with 10 bases between. The CDR3 runs to 13 residues. CDR3 nucleotides: TGTGCCAGTAGTAATGTTCGGGGCACTGAAGCTTTCTTT. Translating gives CASSNVRGTEAFF. Complete variable domain (other parts from reference TRBV19 and TRBJ1-1): DGGITQSPKYLFRKEGQNVTLSCEQNLNHDAMYWYRQDPGQGLRLIYYSQIVNDFQKGDIAEGYSVSREKKESFPLTVTSAQKNPTAFYLCASSNVRGTEAFFGQGTRLTVV.

V and J are TRBV6-5 and TRBJ1-3, with 7 bases identical to TRBD1. The CDR3 spans 14 residues. Germline CDR1 is MNHEY and CDR2 is SVGAGI. V was clipped by 5 bases and J by 2 bases; unmatched bases: 3. CDR3 residues: CASSKGATGNTIYF. The CDR3 nucleotides read TGTGCCAGCAGTAAGGGGGCGACTGGAAACACCATATATTTT.

V usage is TRBV20-1 and J usage is TRBJ2-2; D is undetermined. The CDR3 extends over 11 amino acids. Trimming shortened V by 6 bases and J by 7 bases, and 9 bases separated the two germline ends. Germline V gene sequence: CDR1 DFQATT, CDR2 SNEGSKA (reference sequence). This chain's CDR3 is CSATFGGELFF. The CDR3, as DNA: TGCAGTGCCACTTTCGGCGGGGAGCTGTTTTTT.

This sequence joins TRBV4-1 and TRBJ2-2, with TRBD2 as a possible D gene (6 bases). The germline CDR1 and CDR2 sequences are MGHRA and YSYEKL. The CDR3 is 14 amino acids. Trimming pared 4 bases from V and 5 bases from J, leaving 11 bases between. The CDR3 loop is CASSPHLATGELFF. CDR3 sequence (DNA): TGCGCCAGCAGCCCGCATCTAGCGACCGGGGAGCTGTTTTTT.

This sequence joins TRBV5-4 and TRBJ2-2, with 12 bases identical to TRBD2. CDR3 length equals 16 residues. The germline gives CDR1 SGHNT, CDR2 YYREEE (reference sequence). The V gene end was trimmed by 4 bases and the J gene end by 4 bases; junction bases not matched to a gene: 5. CDR3 region: CASSRGLAGPTGELFF. The CDR3 DNA is TGTGCCAGCAGCAGGGGACTAGCGGGCCCCACCGGGGAGCTGTTTTTT.

This rearrangement joins TRBV11-2 to TRBJ1-1; D unresolved. This CDR3 has 13 residues. Germline V CDR1 and CDR2: SGHAT, FQNNGV. V lost 5 bases and J lost 10, with 17 bases in between. CDR3 amino acids: CASSGTRGSTAFF. Written as DNA, the CDR3 is TGTGCCAGCAGCGGTACTCGGGGATCTACAGCTTTCTTT.

This clone was counted many times. The sample carries other DNA sequences with the same CDR3. The gene calls are TRBV19 and TRBJ2-7, with TRBD2 identical over 11 bases. Germline CDR1 reads LNHDA; CDR2 reads SQIVND (reference sequence). The V gene end was trimmed by 2 bases and the J gene end by 3 bases; junction bases not matched to a gene: 0. The CDR3 contains 14 residues. The DNA for the CDR3 is TGTGCCAGTAGTATACTAGCGGGAGGCTACGAGCAGTACTTC. Translating gives CASSILAGGYEQYF.

This chain uses TRBV19 with TRBJ2-3; 9 positions match TRBD2. The CDR3 has 15 residues. V was pared by 6 bases and J by 4 bases, with 8 bases of the junction left unmatched. CDR1 and CDR2 (germline): LNHDA, SQIVND (reference sequence). The CDR3 region has the DNA TGTGCCAGTAGGAGGGCGGGAGGGCCCCCAGATACGCAGTATTTT. Translating it yields CASRRAGGPPDTQYF.

The chain recombines TRBV24-1 with TRBJ2-7, with 8 bases lining up with TRBD2. The CDR3 has 18 residues. Germline V CDR1 and CDR2: KGHDR, SFDVKD. The V gene end was trimmed by 5 bases and the J gene end by 6 bases; junction bases not matched to a gene: 20. CDR3 in amino acids: CATSAPAGAGDTKGEQYF. Written as DNA, the CDR3 is TGTGCCACCAGTGCCCCGGCGGGAGCGGGAGATACCAAAGGCGAGCAGTACTTC.

This clone was picked up many times. This rearrangement joins TRBV13 to TRBJ2-7; D call uncertain. Germline CDR1 and CDR2: PRHDT and FYEKMQ (reference sequence). Trimming pared 0 bases from V and 5 bases from J, leaving 11 bases between. This CDR3 is built from 14 residues. Here the CDR3 reads CASSLGVTPDEQYF. The CDR3 bases are TGTGCCAGCAGCTTAGGGGTCACTCCGGACGAGCAGTACTTC.

This clone came up once. The CDR3 spells CASSHNDRNSPLHF. The CDR3 nucleotides are TGTGCCAGCAGCCATAACGACAGGAATTCACCCCTCCACTTT. The chain recombines TRBV4-2 with TRBJ1-6; D is perhaps TRBD1 (6 bases). Germline V gene lookup returns CDR1 LGHNA and CDR2 YNFKEQ. The V end was cut by 3 bases, the J end by 7 bases, with 10 bases between. This CDR3 region has 14 residues.

The chain is built from TRBV29-1 and TRBJ2-7, with 9 bases identical to TRBD1. The V segment lost 4 bases and the J segment 0 bases; nucleotides outside the gene matches: 7. CDR3 length: 15 amino acids. Germline V CDR1 and CDR2: SQVTM, ANQGSEA. Written as DNA, the CDR3 is TGCAGCGTTGGAGGACAGGGGTCAAGCTCCTACGAGCAGTACTTC. It codes for CSVGGQGSSSYEQYF.

V usage is TRBV6-5 and J usage is TRBJ2-7; unclear D gene. This CDR3 spans 15 amino acids. V was pared by 0 bases and J by 0 bases, with 9 bases between. Looked up from germline, CDR1 is MNHEY and CDR2 is SVGAGI. The CDR3 protein is CASSYSSINSYEQYF. The CDR3 region has the DNA TGTGCCAGCAGTTACTCCAGTATTAACTCCTACGAGCAGTACTTC.

V and J are TRBV7-2 and TRBJ2-7, with 12 nucleotides matching TRBD2. CDR3 length equals 15 residues. With 5 bases clipped from V and 2 bases from J, the junction kept 4 bases outside the gene matches. The V gene's germline CDR1 is SGHTA and CDR2 FQGNSA. The CDR3 region is CASSTRTSGTYEQYF. The CDR3 nucleotides are TGTGCCAGCAGCACCAGGACTAGCGGGACCTACGAGCAGTACTTC.

Only a few counts were recorded for this clone. The chain joins TRBV20-1 to TRBJ2-7; 7 nucleotides align to TRBD2. V was clipped by 3 bases and J by 2 bases; unmatched bases: 10. CDR1 and CDR2 (germline): DFQATT, SNEGSKA (reference sequence). The CDR3 length is 15 residues. CDR3 in DNA: TGCAGTGCTAGTTTAAGGGGAGCGGGAACCTACGAGCAGTACTTC. This encodes CSASLRGAGTYEQYF.

This clone occurred a few times. The gene calls are TRBV10-3 and TRBJ1-2; TRBD1 aligns across 9 bases. The germline CDR1 and CDR2 sequences are ENHRY and SYGVKD. The V and J ends lost 10 bases and 5 bases, in that order; junction bases with no gene match: 11. The CDR3 totals 14 residues. DNA of the CDR3: TGTGCCAGCCATACGGGACAGGGCCTGTATGGCTACACCTTC. It translates to CASHTGQGLYGYTF.

The chain is built from TRBV5-1 and TRBJ2-3; the D gene is possibly TRBD1 (6 bases). Germline lookup yields CDR1 SGHRS and CDR2 YFSETQ. CDR3 length: 14 residues. Trimming removed 3 bases from V and 6 bases from J, with 14 bases in between. The CDR3 is CASSSGTRRDTQYF. The CDR3 region has the DNA TGCGCCAGCAGCTCGGGGACAAGAAGGGATACGCAGTATTTT.

The chain couples TRBV6-6 to TRBJ2-5, with D uncertain. Germline V gene sequence: CDR1 MNHNY, CDR2 SVGAGI (reference sequence). The V and J ends lost 2 bases and 2 bases respectively, with 9 bases between them. The CDR3 loop spans 14 amino acids. CDR3 loop: CASSYRGQQETQYF. CDR3 DNA: TGTGCCAGCAGTTACAGAGGCCAACAAGAGACCCAGTACTTC.

Only one count was recorded for this clone. The chain's CDR3 is CASSPLAGGYTQYF. The CDR3 DNA is TGTGCCAGCAGCCCACTAGCGGGAGGGTATACGCAGTATTTT. The chain employs TRBV7-9 and TRBJ2-3, with 13 positions matching TRBD2. V shed 5 bases, J shed 7 bases, and the junction held 3 bases outside the gene matches. Germline-derived CDR1 and CDR2 are SEHNR and FQNEAQ (reference sequence). The length of the CDR3 is 14 residues. Based on the CDR3 plus reference TRBV7-9 and TRBJ2-3, the full variable domain is DTGVSQNPRHKITKRGQNVTFRCDPISEHNRLYWYRQTLGQGPEFLTYFQNEAQLEKSRLLSDRFSAERPKGSFSTLEIQRTEQGDSAMYLCASSPLAGGYTQYFGPGTRLTVL.

The table lists this clone with a few counts. V gene TRBV7-2 combines with J gene TRBJ1-6; 12 bases are shared with TRBD1. This CDR3 comprises 17 residues. With 3 bases clipped from V and 6 bases from J, the junction kept 6 bases outside the gene matches. Germline CDR1 reads SGHTA; CDR2 reads FQGNSA. For the CDR3, the DNA is TGTGCCAGCAGCTTTGGGGGACAGGGGGCGGCTAATTCACCCCTCCACTTT. It yields the protein CASSFGGQGAANSPLHF.

The chain has TRBV19 and TRBJ2-2, with D perhaps matching TRBD2 (7 bases). Trimming cost V 3 bases and J 4 bases, with 12 bases left between them. The CDR3 sequence is 15 residues long. From germline, CDR1 is LNHDA and CDR2 SQIVND (reference sequence). The CDR3 DNA reads TGTGCCAGTAGTATTGAGGGGGGGTTCACCGGGGAGCTGTTTTTT. Amino acid sequence: CASSIEGGFTGELFF.

The gene calls are TRBV11-1 and TRBJ2-7; 11 bases agree with TRBD2. V shed 5 bases and J 2 bases; nucleotides not matched to a gene: 5. Germline CDR1 is SGHAT and CDR2 is FQDESV (reference sequence). The CDR3 runs 15 residues. The CDR3 DNA reads TGTGCCAGCAGCACCCCGACTAGCGGGACCTACGAGCAGTACTTC. Translated: CASSTPTSGTYEQYF.